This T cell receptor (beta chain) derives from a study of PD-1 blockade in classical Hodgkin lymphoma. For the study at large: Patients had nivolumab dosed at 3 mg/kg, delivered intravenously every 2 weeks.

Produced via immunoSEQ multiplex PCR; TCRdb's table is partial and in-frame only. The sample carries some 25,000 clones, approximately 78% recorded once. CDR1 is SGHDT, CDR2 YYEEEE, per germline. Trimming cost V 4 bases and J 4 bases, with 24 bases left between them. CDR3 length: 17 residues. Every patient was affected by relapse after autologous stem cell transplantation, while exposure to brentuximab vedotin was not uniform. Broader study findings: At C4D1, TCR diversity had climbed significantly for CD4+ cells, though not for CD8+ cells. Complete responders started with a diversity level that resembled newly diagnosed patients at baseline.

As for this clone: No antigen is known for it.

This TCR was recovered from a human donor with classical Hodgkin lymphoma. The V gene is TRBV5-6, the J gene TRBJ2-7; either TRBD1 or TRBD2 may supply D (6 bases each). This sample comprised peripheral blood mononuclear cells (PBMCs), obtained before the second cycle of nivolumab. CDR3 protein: CASSPPPQGPGLYEQYF. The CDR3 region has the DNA TGTGCCAGCAGCCCACCCCCCCAGGGGCCGGGACTTTACGAGCAGTACTTC.